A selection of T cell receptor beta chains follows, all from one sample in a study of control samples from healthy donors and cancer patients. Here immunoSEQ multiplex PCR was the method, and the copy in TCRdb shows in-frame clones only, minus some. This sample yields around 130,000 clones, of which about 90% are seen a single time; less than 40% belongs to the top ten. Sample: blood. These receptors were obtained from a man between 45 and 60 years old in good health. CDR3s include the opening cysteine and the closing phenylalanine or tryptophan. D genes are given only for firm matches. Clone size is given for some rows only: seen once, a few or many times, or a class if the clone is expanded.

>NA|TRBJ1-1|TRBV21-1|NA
CASSACTGASPLRPTEAFF
TGTGCCAGCAGCGCGTGTACCGGGGCCTCTCCCTTGCGGCCCACTGAAGCTTTCTTT
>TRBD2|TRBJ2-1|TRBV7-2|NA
CASSSLAGTISYNEQFF
TGTGCCAGCAGCTCTCTAGCGGGTACAATCTCCTACAATGAGCAGTTCTTC
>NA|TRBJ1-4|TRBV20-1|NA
CSARAWGTGEKLFF
TGCAGTGCTCGTGCGTGGGGGACCGGCGAAAAACTGTTTTTT
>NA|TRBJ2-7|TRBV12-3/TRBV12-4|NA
CASSSTSIYEQYF
TGTGCCAGCAGTTCCACTAGTATCTACGAGCAGTACTTC
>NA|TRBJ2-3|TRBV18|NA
CASSGASTDTQYF
TGTGCCAGCTCAGGGGCTAGCACAGATACGCAGTATTTT
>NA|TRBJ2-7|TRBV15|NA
CATSRGGDSSYEQYF
TGTGCCACCAGCAGAGGGGGGGACAGCTCCTACGAGCAGTACTTC
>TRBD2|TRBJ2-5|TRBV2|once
CASSSAGGLSGETQYF
TGTGCCAGCAGTTCGGCGGGGGGGCTGTCGGGTGAGACCCAGTACTTC
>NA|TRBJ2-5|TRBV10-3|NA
CAISDRDSGSWETQYF
TGTGCCATCAGTGACCGGGACTCAGGGTCTTGGGAGACCCAGTACTTC
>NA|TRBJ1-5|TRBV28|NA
CASSLRGGHITPGGNQPQHF
TGTGCCAGCAGTTTACGGGGCGGACATATCACCCCGGGGGGCAATCAGCCCCAGCATTTT
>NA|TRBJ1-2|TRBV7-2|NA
CASSLTTRYGYTF
TGTGCCAGCAGCCTGACGACCCGGTATGGCTACACCTTC
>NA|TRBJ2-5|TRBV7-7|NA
CASSPSGGVRETQYF
TGTGCCAGCAGCCCGAGTGGAGGGGTTCGGGAGACCCAGTACTTC
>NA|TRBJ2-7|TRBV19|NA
CASSIRGGASYEQYF
TGTGCCAGTAGTATAAGGGGCGGGGCCTCCTACGAGCAGTACTTC
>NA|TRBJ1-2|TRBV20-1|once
CSATGGSGYTF
TGCAGTGCCACTGGGGGGTCTGGCTACACCTTC
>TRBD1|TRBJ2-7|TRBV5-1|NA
CASSLGRDRVPYEQYF
TGCGCCAGCAGCTTGGGGCGGGACAGGGTGCCCTACGAGCAGTACTTC
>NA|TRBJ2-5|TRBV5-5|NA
CASSSGRDQETQYF
TGTGCCAGCAGCTCGGGACGGGACCAAGAGACCCAGTACTTC
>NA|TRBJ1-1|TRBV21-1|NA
CASSKAKGRTEAFF
TGTGCCAGCAGCAAAGCAAAGGGGAGGACTGAAGCTTTCTTT
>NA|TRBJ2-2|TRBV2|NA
CASSIRGDTGELFF
TGTGCCAGCAGTATCAGGGGGGACACCGGGGAGCTGTTTTTT
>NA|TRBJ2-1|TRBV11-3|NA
CASSPGLGEQFF
TGTGCCAGCAGCCCGGGGCTCGGGGAGCAGTTCTTC
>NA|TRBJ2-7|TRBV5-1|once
CASSAPTGKLDYEQYF
TGCGCCAGCAGCGCACCTACAGGGAAATTGGACTACGAGCAGTACTTC
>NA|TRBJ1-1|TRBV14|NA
CASSQIGTNLMNTEAFF
TGTGCCAGCAGCCAGATCGGGACAAACCTCATGAACACTGAAGCTTTCTTT
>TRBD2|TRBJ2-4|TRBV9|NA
CASSVGLAGHVNIQYF
TGTGCCAGCAGCGTAGGGCTAGCGGGTCACGTAAACATTCAGTACTTC
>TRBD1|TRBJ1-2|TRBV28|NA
CASSGQGETTHEWYGYTF
TGTGCCAGCAGTGGACAGGGGGAGACCACCCACGAGTGGTATGGCTACACCTTC
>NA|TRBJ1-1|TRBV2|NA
CASRRAGSTEAFF
TGTGCCAGCAGGAGGGCCGGGAGCACTGAAGCTTTCTTT
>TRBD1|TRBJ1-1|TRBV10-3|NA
CAISESGQGGEAFF
TGTGCCATCAGTGAGTCGGGACAGGGAGGTGAAGCTTTCTTT
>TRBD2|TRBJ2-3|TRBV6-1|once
CASSEPFGGAGRDTQYF
TGTGCCAGCAGTGAACCTTTCGGGGGGGCTGGGAGAGATACGCAGTATTTT
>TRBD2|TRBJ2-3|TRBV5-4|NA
CASSFNRGGGTDTQYF
TGTGCCAGCAGCTTTAATCGGGGGGGCGGGACAGATACGCAGTATTTT
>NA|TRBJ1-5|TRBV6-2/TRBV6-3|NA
CASSYDFSQPQHF
TGTGCCAGCAGTTACGACTTTAGTCAGCCCCAGCATTTT
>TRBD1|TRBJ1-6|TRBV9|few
CASSATGFDSPLHF
TGTGCCAGCAGCGCGACAGGGTTTGACTCACCCCTCCACTTT
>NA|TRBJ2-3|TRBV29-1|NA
CSAEGGGTDTQYF
TGCAGCGCTGAAGGTGGGGGCACAGATACGCAGTATTTT
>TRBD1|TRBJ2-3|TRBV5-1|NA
CASSLQGIFTDTQYF
TGCGCCAGCAGCTTACAGGGGATATTTACAGATACGCAGTATTTT
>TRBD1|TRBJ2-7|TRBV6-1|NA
CASSAGGTGGWGYEQYF
TGTGCCAGCAGTGCAGGGGGTACTGGGGGTTGGGGCTACGAGCAGTACTTC
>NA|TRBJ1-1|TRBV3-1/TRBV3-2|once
CASSQRTDNTEAFF
TGTGCCAGCAGCCAACGGACGGATAACACTGAAGCTTTCTTT
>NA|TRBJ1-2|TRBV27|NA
CASSGGSNYGYTF
TGTGCCAGCTCCGGGGGGTCTAACTATGGCTACACCTTC
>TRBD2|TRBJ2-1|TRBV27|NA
CASSPTSGGDNEQFF
TGTGCCAGCAGCCCGACTAGCGGGGGGGACAATGAGCAGTTCTTC
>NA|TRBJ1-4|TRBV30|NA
CAWSHLGGQEKLFF
TGTGCCTGGAGCCACTTGGGGGGGCAAGAAAAACTGTTTTTT
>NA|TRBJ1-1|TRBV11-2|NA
CASSLDPGPVTEAFF
TGTGCCAGCAGCTTAGATCCCGGGCCGGTCACTGAAGCTTTCTTT
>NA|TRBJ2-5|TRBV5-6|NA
CASSSLETQYF
TGTGCCAGCAGCTCCTTAGAGACCCAGTACTTC